What follows describes a single T cell receptor beta chain. The sample is drawn from a study of blood T cell repertoires in COVID-19. Study overall: Donors in the United States, Italy and Spain gave samples during acute or convalescent COVID-19. Sample material is recorded as cDNA or gDNA derived from T cells, B-cell-depleted T cells, or PBMCs.

How the authors handled the data: Estimated nucleated cell counts came from reference gene primer amplification. Profiling relied on immunoSEQ multiplex PCR, and the TCRdb table lists in-frame clones only, not all of them. The V and J calls and clone size are taken from that table; D and trimming were inferred from the DNA. The table has 40,000 to 50,000 clones, approximately 83% seen once. The specimen was peripheral blood. This clonotype originated in a human donor in a cohort sampled during active COVID-19. The donor label of this sample is uncertain.

The CDR3 bases are TGTGCCAGCAGCCGAGGGACTAGAGGGGGTGAGGGGCAGTTCTTC. Its protein is CASSRGTRGGEGQFF. The gene calls are TRBV7-3 and TRBJ2-1, with TRBD2 matching over 8 bases. CDR1 and CDR2 (germline): SGHTA, FQGTGA. CDR3 length: 15 residues. The V segment lost 5 bases and the J segment 12 bases; nucleotides outside the gene matches: 15. Variable domain in full (rest from reference TRBV7-3 and TRBJ2-1): GAGVSQTPSNKVTEKGKYVELRCDPISGHTALYWYRQSLGQGPEFLIYFQGTGAADDSGLPNDRFFAVRPEGSVSTLKIQRTERGDSAVYLCASSRGTRGGEGQFFGPGTRLTVL.